Presented here are 22 T cell receptor beta chains from one specimen sequenced in a study of T cells after yellow fever vaccination. TCRdb redid the calling of the 5' RACE reads with MiXCR, one entry per CDR3 protein. The sample consists of about 310,000 distinct CDR3 sequences, approximately 3.8% of them appearing once. This specimen was PBMCs, taken on the day of the yellow fever booster vaccination. All receptors come from a man aged 18 to 29 who received the YFV17D yellow fever vaccine.

There are many counts of this clonotype. The rearrangement joins TRBV6-4 to TRBJ2-7, with D maybe TRBD2 (6 bases). This CDR3 comprises 16 residues. The V end lost 0 bases, the J end lost 2 bases, and 14 bases lay between the germline ends. Germline V gene lookup returns CDR1 MRHNA and CDR2 SNTAGT. The CDR3 DNA sequence: TGTGCCAGCAGTGACTCGAAAGTGCGGGGAACCTACGAGCAGTACTTC. As protein: CASSDSKVRGTYEQYF.

This clonotype has a handful of counts. The chain employs TRBV7-9 and TRBJ2-7; D may be TRBD1 (5 bases). The CDR3 runs 15 residues. V lost 4 bases to trimming and J lost 2 bases, with 15 bases between them. CDR1 and CDR2 (germline): SEHNR, FQNEAQ (reference sequence). DNA for the CDR3: TGTGCCAGCAGCTCCCCTTGGGGCCCACCCTACGAGCAGTACTTC. Translated, it gives CASSSPWGPPYEQYF.

The rearrangement joins TRBV4-1 to TRBJ2-1, with D maybe TRBD2 (5 bases). CDR3 size: 15 residues. The V end lost 0 bases, the J end lost 6 bases, and 12 bases lay between the germline ends. Germline V gene lookup returns CDR1 MGHRA and CDR2 YSYEKL. CDR3 DNA: TGCGCCAGCAGCCAAGATTGGATAGCGCGCAATGAGCAGTTCTTC. This encodes CASSQDWIARNEQFF.

The chain joins TRBV7-2 to TRBJ2-7, with D possibly TRBD2 on 6 matching bases. This CDR3 is 17 amino acids long. CDR1 and CDR2 (germline): SGHTA, FQGNSA. V lost 7 bases to trimming and J lost 3 bases, with 25 bases between them. The CDR3 is CASNGDLMCVWIYEQYV. Written as DNA, the CDR3 is TGTGCCAGCAACGGGGACTTGATGTGTGTATGGATCTACGAGCAGTACGTC.

V usage is TRBV5-1 and J usage is TRBJ2-1; 7 nucleotides line up with TRBD2. The germline V gene has CDR1 SGHRS and CDR2 YFSETQ. This CDR3 is built from 18 residues. V shed 0 bases and J 0 bases; nucleotides not matched to a gene: 9. The CDR3 protein is CASSLVASGASSYNEQFF. As DNA, the CDR3 is TGCGCCAGCAGCTTGGTGGCTAGCGGCGCGAGCTCCTACAATGAGCAGTTCTTC. The full variable domain, in which reference TRBV5-1 and TRBJ2-1 provide the parts outside the CDR3, is KAGVTQTPRYLIKTRGQQVTLSCSPISGHRSVSWYQQTPGQGLQFLFEYFSETQRNKGNFPGRFSGRQFSNSRSEMNVSTLELGDSALYLCASSLVASGASSYNEQFFGPGTRLTVL.

This clonotype was seen a handful of times. The chain is built from TRBV7-8 and TRBJ2-7, with D perhaps TRBD1 (6 bases). The germline V and J ends were trimmed by 1 base and 0 bases, with 10 bases remaining between them. The CDR3 has 15 amino acids. CDR1 SGHVS and CDR2 FQNEAQ come from the germline V gene. CDR3 nucleotides: TGTGCCAGCAGCTTAGGAGGGGGAAGCTCCTACGAGCAGTACGTC. Amino acids: CASSLGGGSSYEQYV.

This clonotype was counted between two and nine times. The chain is built from TRBV13 and TRBJ2-5, with D perhaps given as TRBD1 or TRBD2 (5 bases each). The CDR3 loop spans 14 amino acids. Germline values: CDR1 PRHDT, CDR2 FYEKMQ (reference sequence). Trimming pared 2 bases from V and 5 bases from J, leaving 12 bases between. The CDR3 loop reads CASSLRVRGETQYF. In nucleotides, the CDR3 is TGTGCCAGCAGCTTAAGAGTGAGGGGTGAGACCCAGTACTTC.

The sample holds many counts of this clonotype. The chain combines TRBV5-1 with TRBJ2-2; D ambiguous. The length of the CDR3 is 13 residues. The V gene's germline CDR1 is SGHRS and CDR2 YFSETQ. V was cut by 0 bases and J by 8 bases, with 8 bases left in between. The CDR3 DNA sequence: TGCGCCAGCAGCTTGGGACTCGGAGGGGAGCTGTTTTTT. It codes for CASSLGLGGELFF.

This clonotype has a handful of counts. The chain has TRBV9 and TRBJ2-2; TRBD1 matches 9 bases. The trim removed 0 bases at V and 5 bases at J, leaving 2 bases unmatched. CDR1 SGDLS and CDR2 YYNGEE come from the germline V gene. CDR3 length: 15 amino acids. DNA of the CDR3: TGTGCCAGCAGCGTAGCGGGACAGGGTACCGGGGAGCTGTTTTTT. As protein: CASSVAGQGTGELFF.

The table lists this clonotype with many counts. The V call is TRBV18, the J call TRBJ2-7, with D hard to call. The CDR3 runs to 14 residues. V was shortened by 4 bases and J by 6 bases, with 16 bases between the two germline ends. CDR1 and CDR2 (germline): KGHSH, LQKENI. The CDR3 nucleotides are TGTGCCAGCTCACTCTCGGACGGATCAGGCGAGCAGTACGTC. Its protein is CASSLSDGSGEQYV.

This clonotype was seen only a few times. V is TRBV20-1 and J is TRBJ2-1; TRBD2 agrees at 7 bases. The germline V gene has CDR1 DFQATT and CDR2 SNEGSKA (reference sequence). V dropped 2 bases and J dropped 0; count of bases not matched to a gene: 7. This CDR3 has 16 amino acids. The CDR3 DNA reads as TGCAGTGCTAGAAACCTAGCGGAGAGCTCCTACAATGAGCAGTTCTTC. As protein: CSARNLAESSYNEQFF.

This clonotype was observed at least ten times. The chain has TRBV7-2 and TRBJ2-2, with 10 positions matching TRBD2. The length of the CDR3 is 17 residues. Germline V gene lookup returns CDR1 SGHTA and CDR2 FQGNSA. Trimming took 4 bases from V and 4 from J; bases not matched to a gene: 9. The CDR3 DNA is TGTGCCAGCAGCTCTCAGCGGGGGGGCCGAGGCACCGGGGAGCTGTTTTTT. It yields the protein CASSSQRGGRGTGELFF.

The V and J genes are TRBV20-1 and TRBJ1-3; 7 bases match TRBD1. The CDR3 is 14 amino acids. The germline V gene encodes CDR1 DFQATT and CDR2 SNEGSKA (reference sequence). Germline trimming cut 0 bases from V and 5 bases from J; bases unmatched to any gene: 4. The CDR3 loop is CSARDRDRRNTIYF. DNA of the CDR3: TGCAGTGCTAGAGACCGGGACAGACGAAACACCATATATTTT.

This clonotype was detected many times. The rearrangement uses TRBV9 and TRBJ1-3; maybe TRBD1 (5 bases). Germline CDR1 SGDLS, CDR2 YYNGEE. V was trimmed by 1 base and J by 0 bases, leaving 14 bases between them. The CDR3 covers 17 residues. The CDR3 nucleotides are TGTGCCAGCAGCGTAACTCAGACAGCCAGCTCTGGAAACACCATATATTTT. It encodes CASSVTQTASSGNTIYF.

This clonotype was detected ten times or more. This CDR3 is CASSRLLGGGRNTEAFF. DNA of the CDR3: TGCGCCAGCAGCCGCCTACTAGGAGGGGGACGGAACACTGAAGCTTTCTTT. V gene TRBV5-1 combines with J gene TRBJ1-1; possibly TRBD1 for D (6 bases). The V gene lost 4 bases and the J gene lost 1 base, with 20 bases spanning the gap. The CDR3 runs 17 residues. Germline CDR1 is SGHRS and CDR2 is YFSETQ.

A few counts support this clonotype. This chain connects TRBV12-3 or TRBV12-4 to TRBJ2-1; weak D call: TRBD1 (5 bases). The CDR3 spans 17 residues. The V end was cut by 3 bases, the J end by 6 bases, with 21 bases between. CDR3 sequence reads: CASSFISPGIRRNEQFF. CDR3 sequence (DNA): TGTGCCAGCAGTTTTATTTCCCCAGGGATCCGCCGCAATGAGCAGTTCTTC.

This clonotype has ten or more counts. The chain links TRBV4-2 to TRBJ2-2; either TRBD1 or TRBD2 may supply D (5 bases each). Germline values: CDR1 LGHNA, CDR2 YNFKEQ. The ends were cut back, 6 bases at V and 9 bases at J, with 20 bases in the middle. This CDR3 is built from 15 residues. The DNA for the CDR3 is TGTGCCAGCAGGGTGACCGGGACCAAAACCCGGGAGCTGTTTTTT. Protein product: CASRVTGTKTRELFF.

This clonotype appeared many times. The chain joins TRBV7-3 to TRBJ2-5; the D is unclear. In germline, CDR1 is SGHTA, CDR2 FQGTGA. This CDR3 has 14 residues. Deletions cut 5 bases from V and 5 bases from J, with 15 bases between. In DNA form, the CDR3 reads TGTGCCAGCAGCCAAAACCCGGGTACGGAGACCCAGTACTTC. Its protein is CASSQNPGTETQYF. Using reference TRBV7-3 and TRBJ2-5 for the parts outside the CDR3, the full variable domain is GAGVSQTPSNKVTEKGKYVELRCDPISGHTALYWYRQSLGQGPEFLIYFQGTGAADDSGLPNDRFFAVRPEGSVSTLKIQRTERGDSAVYLCASSQNPGTETQYFGPGTRLLVL.

The V call is TRBV20-1, the J call TRBJ2-5; possibly TRBD1 or TRBD2 for D (6 bases each). The germline V gene encodes CDR1 DFQATT and CDR2 SNEGSKA (reference sequence). The CDR3 sequence is 14 residues long. Between the trimmed V and J ends, which lost 1 base and 5 bases, there was a span of 14 bases. The chain's CDR3 is CSARVPGAAETQYF. CDR3 bases: TGCAGTGCTAGAGTGCCGGGGGCCGCCGAGACCCAGTACTTC.

Only a few counts were recorded for this clonotype. The chain has TRBV20-1 and TRBJ2-7; 7 bases align to TRBD2. This CDR3 contains 14 residues. V shed 0 bases and J 0 bases; nucleotides not matched to a gene: 2. The germline V gene has CDR1 DFQATT and CDR2 SNEGSKA (reference sequence). This CDR3 reads CSARDREGSYEQYV. The CDR3 bases are TGCAGTGCTAGAGACAGGGAGGGCTCCTACGAGCAGTACGTC.

This clonotype was observed a handful of times. This chain uses TRBV7-2 with TRBJ2-2; possible D gene TRBD1, 7 bases. Trimming stripped 2 bases from V and 6 bases from J, with 13 bases between. Germline lookup yields CDR1 SGHTA and CDR2 FQGNSA. CDR3 length: 15 residues. CDR3 bases: TGTGCCAGCAGCTTATCCCAGGGGGGTTCCGGGGAGCTGTTTTTT. This encodes CASSLSQGGSGELFF.

The chain recombines TRBV6-5 with TRBJ2-1; a possible D gene is TRBD1 (5 bases). This CDR3 is 16 amino acids long. Trimming took off 4 bases at V and 8 bases at J, with 21 bases between the two ends. Looked up from germline, CDR1 is MNHEY and CDR2 is SVGAGI. The CDR3 reads CASSSPVQGISYEQFF. The CDR3 region has the DNA TGTGCCAGCAGTTCCCCCGTGCAGGGCATCTCTTATGAGCAGTTCTTC.